There are many counts of the clone carrying this TCR beta chain. The antigen is undetermined. The sample originates from a study of naive and memory T cell subsets. General study findings and limits: Clonotypes here are unpaired alpha or beta chain sequences. A few larger clonotypes appeared in naive repertoires, especially CD8, possibly memory cells re-expressing CD45RA. There was no ground truth to check naive and memory subset results.

Germline assignment: CDR1 MNHEY and CDR2 SVGEGT. CDR3 length equals 14 residues. Trimming removed 1 base at V and 5 bases at J, with 12 bases between. Both TRBC1 and TRBC2 were covered by a beta constant-region primer of two equimolar oligonucleotides. Four rounds of PCR amplified the ligated cDNA using nested alpha and beta constant-region primers plus SP2. An oligonucleotide with the SP2 primer and a 12-nucleotide UMI was ligated to the cDNA 3' end. TCRdb used MiXCR to reprocess the UMI-ligation and nested PCR reads, holding one entry per CDR3 protein. The data show approximately 90,000 distinct CDR3 sequences, 11% seen once.

The source material was naive CD4+ T cells from blood. This sequence was found in a human donor in good health. The chain couples TRBV6-2 or TRBV6-3 to TRBJ2-7; D gene uncertain. CDR3 sequence: CASSYLAQANEQYF. The CDR3, as DNA: TGTGCCAGCAGTTACTTGGCGCAGGCAAACGAGCAGTACTTC.